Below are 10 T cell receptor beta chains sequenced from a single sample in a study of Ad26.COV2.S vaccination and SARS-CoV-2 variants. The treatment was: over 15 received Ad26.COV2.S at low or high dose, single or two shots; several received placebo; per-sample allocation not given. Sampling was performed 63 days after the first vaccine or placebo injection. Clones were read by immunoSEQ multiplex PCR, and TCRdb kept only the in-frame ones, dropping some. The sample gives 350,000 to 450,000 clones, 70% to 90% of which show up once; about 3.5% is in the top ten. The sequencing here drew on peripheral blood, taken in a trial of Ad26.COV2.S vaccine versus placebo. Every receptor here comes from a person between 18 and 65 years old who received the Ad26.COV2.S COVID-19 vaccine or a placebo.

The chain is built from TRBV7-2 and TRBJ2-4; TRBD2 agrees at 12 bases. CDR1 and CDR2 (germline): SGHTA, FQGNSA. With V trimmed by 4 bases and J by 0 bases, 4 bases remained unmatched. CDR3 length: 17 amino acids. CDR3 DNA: TGTGCCAGCAGCTCGGGACTAGCGGGCCTAGCCAAAAACATTCAGTACTTC. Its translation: CASSSGLAGLAKNIQYF.

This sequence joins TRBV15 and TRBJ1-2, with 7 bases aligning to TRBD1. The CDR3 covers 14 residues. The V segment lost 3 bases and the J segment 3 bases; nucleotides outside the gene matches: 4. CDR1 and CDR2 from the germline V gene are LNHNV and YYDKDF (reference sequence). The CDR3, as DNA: TGTGCCACCAGCAGTAACAGGGGAGACTATGGCTACACCTTC. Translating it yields CATSSNRGDYGYTF.

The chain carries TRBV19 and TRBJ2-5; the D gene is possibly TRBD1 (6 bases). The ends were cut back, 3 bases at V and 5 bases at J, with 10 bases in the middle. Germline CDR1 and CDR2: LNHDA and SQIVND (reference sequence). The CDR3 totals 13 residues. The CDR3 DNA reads TGTGCCAGTAGTATGGCAGGGGCCGAGACCCAGTACTTC. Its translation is CASSMAGAETQYF.

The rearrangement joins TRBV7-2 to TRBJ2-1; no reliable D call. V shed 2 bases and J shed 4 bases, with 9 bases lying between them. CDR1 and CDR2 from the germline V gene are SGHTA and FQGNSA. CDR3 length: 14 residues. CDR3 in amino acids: CASSLSDAYNEQFF. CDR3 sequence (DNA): TGTGCCAGCAGCTTATCAGATGCATACAATGAGCAGTTCTTC.

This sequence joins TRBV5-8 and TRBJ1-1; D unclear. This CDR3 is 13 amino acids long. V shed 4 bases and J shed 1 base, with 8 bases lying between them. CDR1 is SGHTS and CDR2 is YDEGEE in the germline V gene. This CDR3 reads CASSQNRNTEAFF. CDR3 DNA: TGTGCCAGCAGCCAAAACAGGAACACTGAAGCTTTCTTT.

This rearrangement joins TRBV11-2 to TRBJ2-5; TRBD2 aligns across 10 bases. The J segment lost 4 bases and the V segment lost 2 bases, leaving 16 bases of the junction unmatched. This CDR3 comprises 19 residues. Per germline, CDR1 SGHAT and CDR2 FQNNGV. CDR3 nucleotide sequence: TGTGCCAGCAGCTTAACTACTAGCGGGGAACTCGGTGGGTTAGAGACCCAGTACTTC. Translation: CASSLTTSGELGGLETQYF.

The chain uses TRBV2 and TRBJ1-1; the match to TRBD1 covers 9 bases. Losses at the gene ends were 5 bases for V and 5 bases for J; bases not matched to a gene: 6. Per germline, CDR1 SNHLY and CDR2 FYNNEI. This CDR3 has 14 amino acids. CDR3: CASSSPGTGTEAFF. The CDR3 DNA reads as TGTGCCAGCAGTTCTCCGGGGACAGGGACTGAAGCTTTCTTT.

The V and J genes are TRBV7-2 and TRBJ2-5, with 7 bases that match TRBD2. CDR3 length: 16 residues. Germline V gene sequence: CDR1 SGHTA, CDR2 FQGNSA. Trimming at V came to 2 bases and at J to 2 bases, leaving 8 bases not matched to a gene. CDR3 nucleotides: TGTGCCAGCAGCTTATCCCGGGCTAGCGGTCAAGAGACCCAGTACTTC. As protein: CASSLSRASGQETQYF.

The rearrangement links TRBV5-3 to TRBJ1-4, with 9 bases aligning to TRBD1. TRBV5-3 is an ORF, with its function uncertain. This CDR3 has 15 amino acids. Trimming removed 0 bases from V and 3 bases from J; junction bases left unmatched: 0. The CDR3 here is CARSLGDRANEKLFF. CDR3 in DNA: TGTGCCAGAAGCTTGGGGGACAGGGCTAATGAAAAACTGTTTTTT.

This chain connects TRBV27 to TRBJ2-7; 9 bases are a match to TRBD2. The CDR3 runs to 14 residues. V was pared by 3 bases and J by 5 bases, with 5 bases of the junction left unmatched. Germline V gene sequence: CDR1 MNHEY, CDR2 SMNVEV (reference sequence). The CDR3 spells CASSFTSGSHEQYF. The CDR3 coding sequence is TGTGCCAGCAGTTTCACTAGCGGGTCCCACGAGCAGTACTTC.